These 7 T cell receptor beta chains came from one sample sequenced in a study of graft-versus-host responses after intestinal transplantation. What these receptors recognize is not known. This table comes from immunoSEQ multiplex PCR, and its TCRdb copy is limited to in-frame clones, with some not included. The table shows around 26,000 clones, with roughly 78% occurring only once. This specimen consisted of unstimulated CD8+ T cells sorted from spleen or lymph node cells, obtained before transplant. These receptors came from a human donor who was the organ donor for an intestinal transplant.

J is TRBJ2-7 and V is TRBV6-6; 9 bases match TRBD2. The CDR3 consists of 16 residues. The germline CDR1 and CDR2 sequences are MNHNY and SVGAGI (reference sequence). The trim removed 4 bases at V and 2 bases at J, leaving 9 bases unmatched. In nucleotides, the CDR3 is TGTGCCAGCAGTTTGTCCCCCGCTAGCGGGACCTACGAGCAGTACTTC. Its translation: CASSLSPASGTYEQYF.

This chain uses TRBV13 with TRBJ2-2; 10 nucleotides agree with TRBD2. Germline V lookup: CDR1 PRHDT, CDR2 FYEKMQ (reference sequence). Trimming removed 5 bases from V and 3 bases from J; junction bases left unmatched: 15. This CDR3 comprises 19 residues. In DNA form, the CDR3 reads TGTGCCAGCAGCCTAACCCGCTCGACTAGCGGGCGTGACACCGGGGAGCTGTTTTTT. It codes for CASSLTRSTSGRDTGELFF.

The chain employs TRBV7-6 and TRBJ2-1; D remains ambiguous. Deletions cut 3 bases from V and 0 bases from J, with 9 bases between. The CDR3 is 15 residues long. CDR1 is SGHVS, CDR2 FNYEAQ, per germline. The CDR3 sequence: CASSLEPSSYNEQFF. CDR3 bases: TGTGCCAGCAGCTTGGAGCCGTCCTCCTACAATGAGCAGTTCTTC.

This rearrangement joins TRBV6-5 to TRBJ2-1, with a possible D match to TRBD2 (6 bases). CDR1 and CDR2 (germline): MNHEY, SVGAGI. The CDR3 covers 11 residues. The CDR3 here is CVRRVGNEQFF. CDR3 DNA: TGTGTTCGGAGGGTTGGCAATGAGCAGTTCTTC.

The V gene is TRBV4-3, the J gene TRBJ2-5, with 13 positions matching TRBD2. The end of the DNA is better explained by TRBJ2-7, so the J call may be wrong. Germline loops: CDR1 LGHNA, CDR2 YSLEER. The CDR3 contains 17 residues. CDR3 residues: CASSQDFAGLAGYEQYF. The CDR3 DNA follows: TGCGCCAGCAGCCAAGATTTTGCGGGACTAGCGGGGTACGAGCAGTACTTC.

A single count supports this clone. The chain combines TRBV21-1 with TRBJ2-5; the table's D call, TRBD2, was not checked against the DNA. The J call may not be correct, given that the DNA end is closer to TRBJ2-7. TRBV21-1 is a documented pseudogene. The CDR3 covers 13 residues. In nucleotides, the CDR3 is TGTGCCAGGACCACGGGGGGAGGCAACGAGCAGTACTTC. Translated: CARTTGGGNEQYF.

The chain carries TRBV7-6 and TRBJ2-2; D is uncertain. Trimming took 4 bases from V and 0 from J, leaving 0 bases between them. The CDR3 is 12 residues long. Germline lookup yields CDR1 SGHVS and CDR2 FNYEAQ. The CDR3 bases are TGTGCCAGCAGCTCGAACACCGGGGAGCTGTTTTTT. The encoded protein is CASSSNTGELFF.